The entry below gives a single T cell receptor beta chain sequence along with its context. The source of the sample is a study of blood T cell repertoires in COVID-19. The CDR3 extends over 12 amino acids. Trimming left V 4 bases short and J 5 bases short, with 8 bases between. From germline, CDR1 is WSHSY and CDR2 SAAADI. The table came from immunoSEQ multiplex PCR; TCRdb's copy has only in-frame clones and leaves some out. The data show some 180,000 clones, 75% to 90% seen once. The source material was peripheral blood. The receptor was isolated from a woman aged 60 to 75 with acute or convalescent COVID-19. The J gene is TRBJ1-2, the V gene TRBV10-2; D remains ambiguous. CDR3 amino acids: CASSGQAYGYTF. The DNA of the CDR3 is TGCGCCAGCAGTGGTCAGGCTTATGGCTACACCTTC.